These 29 T cell receptor beta chains were all obtained from the same sample, sequenced in a study of T cells in Graves' hyperthyroidism and ophthalmopathy. RNA transcripts gave rise to amplified TCR beta CDR3 regions. The TCR CDR3 first-round RT-PCR relied on the HTBI primer set. TCRdb re-derived calls from the multiplex PCR reads in MiXCR, one entry per CDR3 protein. The sample has about 350,000 distinct CDR3 sequences; more than 11% are singletons. What was sequenced was blood. The receptor set was obtained from a woman in her 30s with Graves' hyperthyroidism.

As regards this clonotype: This may be a read error, as it is one base from a much larger clone. The rearrangement links TRBV30 to TRBJ2-3; D is perhaps TRBD2 (5 bases). Looked up from germline, CDR1 is GTSNPN and CDR2 is SVGIG (reference sequence). V gave up 5 bases and J gave up 1 base, with 16 bases separating them. This CDR3 contains 15 residues. CDR3 nucleotides: TGTGCCTGGGGAGTAGGCAGGCGGGGCACAGATACGCAGTATTTT. Protein sequence: CAWGVGRRGTDTQYF.

The chain has TRBV19 and TRBJ2-7; unclear D gene. The germline V and J ends were trimmed by 2 bases and 3 bases, with 8 bases remaining between them. Germline values: CDR1 LNHDA, CDR2 SQIVND (reference sequence). The CDR3 is 13 residues long. The CDR3: CASSISSLYEQYF. CDR3 nucleotide sequence: TGTGCCAGTAGTATAAGTTCTCTCTACGAGCAGTACTTC.

This clonotype came up many times. The chain employs TRBV28 and TRBJ1-1; 7 bases line up with TRBD1. The germline V gene encodes CDR1 MDHEN and CDR2 SYDVKM. The CDR3 totals 12 residues. The J segment lost 4 bases and the V segment lost 6 bases, leaving 2 bases of the junction unmatched. The CDR3 coding sequence is TGTGCCAGCAGGGGACAGTCCACTGAAGCTTTCTTT. This sequence encodes CASRGQSTEAFF.

This clonotype was seen at least ten times. V usage is TRBV20-1 and J usage is TRBJ1-5, with 8 bases lining up with TRBD1. CDR1 and CDR2 (germline): DFQATT, SNEGSKA (reference sequence). This CDR3 is 15 amino acids long. The trim removed 2 bases at V and 1 base at J, leaving 4 bases unmatched. CDR3 bases: TGCAGTGCTAGACCAGGGGGCCGGAGCAATCAGCCCCAGCATTTT. Its translation: CSARPGGRSNQPQHF.

The V call is TRBV7-3, the J call TRBJ2-1; D is ambiguous. The length of the CDR3 is 15 residues. The germline V gene encodes CDR1 SGHTA and CDR2 FQGTGA. Between the trimmed V and J ends, which lost 2 bases and 0 bases, there was a span of 8 bases. CDR3 nucleotide sequence: TGTGCCAGCAGCTTATCGGCGAGCTCCTACAATGAGCAGTTCTTC. Translating gives CASSLSASSYNEQFF. Variable domain in full (rest from reference TRBV7-3 and TRBJ2-1): GAGVSQTPSNKVTEKGKYVELRCDPISGHTALYWYRQSLGQGPEFLIYFQGTGAADDSGLPNDRFFAVRPEGSVSTLKIQRTERGDSAVYLCASSLSASSYNEQFFGPGTRLTVL.

As regards this clonotype: Since a much larger clone is just one base distant, this may be a read error. The chain combines TRBV10-3 with TRBJ1-1; 7 bases match TRBD1. Germline-derived CDR1 and CDR2 are ENHRY and SYGVKD. This CDR3 is 14 amino acids long. The CDR3 DNA reads as TGTTCCATCAGTCCCCAGACAGGGACCACTGAAGCTTTCTTT. Protein sequence: CSISPQTGTTEAFF.

V and J are TRBV11-2 and TRBJ1-1; no definite D call. The CDR3 covers 16 residues. V lost 5 bases, J lost 0 bases, and 16 bases lay in between. CDR1 and CDR2 from the germline V gene are SGHAT and FQNNGV. The CDR3 spells CASSPRAYAMNTEAFF. The CDR3 DNA reads as TGTGCCAGCAGCCCCCGGGCTTACGCAATGAACACTGAAGCTTTCTTT.

This clonotype was seen many times. The V and J genes are TRBV5-1 and TRBJ2-7; D might be TRBD2 (5 bases). Germline V gives CDR1 SGHRS, CDR2 YFSETQ. This CDR3 comprises 14 residues. Trimming left V 0 bases short and J 4 bases short, with 11 bases between. CDR3 amino acids: CASSLGGPSYEQYF. The DNA of the CDR3 is TGCGCCAGCAGCTTGGGAGGGCCCTCGTACGAGCAGTACTTC.

This clonotype was seen many times. The chain employs TRBV28 and TRBJ2-1; D remains unclear. Germline-derived CDR1 and CDR2 are MDHEN and SYDVKM. This CDR3 is built from 15 residues. Trimming took off 6 bases at V and 5 bases at J, with 17 bases between the two ends. CDR3 coding DNA: TGTGCCAGCAGCCCTACGAGATGGCGGAACAATGAGCAGTTCTTC. Protein: CASSPTRWRNNEQFF. Complete variable domain (other parts from reference TRBV28 and TRBJ2-1): DVKVTQSSRYLVKRTGEKVFLECVQDMDHENMFWYRQDPGLGLRLIYFSYDVKMKEKGDIPEGYSVSREKKERFSLILESASTNQTSMYLCASSPTRWRNNEQFFGPGTRLTVL.

This clonotype was picked up many times. The chain has TRBV7-2 and TRBJ2-7, with TRBD2 as a possible D gene (6 bases). V lost 4 bases and J 6 bases, leaving 10 bases between the germline ends. The CDR3 totals 12 residues. Germline-derived CDR1 and CDR2 are SGHTA and FQGNSA. CDR3 residues: CASSSYGGEQYF. The CDR3 DNA sequence: TGTGCCAGCAGCTCTTACGGGGGCGAGCAGTACTTC.

Remarks on this clonotype: Germline and junction disagree at one end, which may indicate a read error. The chain uses TRBV6-1 and TRBJ2-1; D gene uncertain. The CDR3 spans 15 residues. Germline lookup yields CDR1 MNHNS and CDR2 SASEGT. CDR3 DNA: TGTGCCAGCAGAACCGAAATTCGCACCTACAATGAGCATTTCTTC. It translates to CASRTEIRTYNEHFF.

The chain employs TRBV6-1 and TRBJ2-7, with 13 bases identical to TRBD2. The germline V gene encodes CDR1 MNHNS and CDR2 SASEGT. CDR3 length equals 16 residues. Germline trimming cut 4 bases from V and 6 bases from J; bases unmatched to any gene: 9. CDR3 bases: TGTGCCAGCAGTGCGGGACTAGCGGGAATTCTGGGCGAGCAGTACTTC. Translated: CASSAGLAGILGEQYF.

This clonotype was seen a few times. The chain joins TRBV30 to TRBJ2-7; TRBD2 matches 13 bases. Germline assignment: CDR1 GTSNPN and CDR2 SVGIG (reference sequence). This CDR3 comprises 13 residues. With 8 bases clipped from V and 10 bases from J, the junction kept 11 bases outside the gene matches. CDR3 nucleotide sequence: TGTGCCGCAACTAGCGGGAGGGTGCTGGAACAGTACTTC. This codes for CAATSGRVLEQYF.

This clonotype showed up just a few times. The V and J genes are TRBV20-1 and TRBJ2-4, with D tentatively TRBD2 (7 bases). The CDR3 is 16 residues long. Trimming shortened V by 6 bases and J by 3 bases, and 21 bases separated the two germline ends. CDR1 and CDR2 from the germline V gene are DFQATT and SNEGSKA (reference sequence). The CDR3 here is CSARRPGGGGKNIQYF. In DNA form, the CDR3 reads TGCAGTGCCAGACGGCCGGGGGGAGGGGGCAAAAACATTCAGTACTTC.

In its sample, this clonotype was seen many times. The genes are TRBV28 and TRBJ2-2, with 11 bases aligning to TRBD1. The CDR3 has 16 amino acids. The trim removed 6 bases at V and 4 bases at J, leaving 7 bases unmatched. Germline loops: CDR1 MDHEN, CDR2 SYDVKM. The CDR3 DNA is TGTGCCAGCAGCCCAAGGACAGGGGGCCTCACCGGGGAGCTGTTTTTT. Translation gives CASSPRTGGLTGELFF.

This clonotype was observed many times. The J gene is TRBJ2-4, the V gene TRBV6-1; D is ambiguous. CDR1 is MNHNS, CDR2 SASEGT, per germline. The V and J ends lost 8 bases and 6 bases respectively, with 17 bases between them. There are 14 residues in the CDR3. The CDR3 nucleotides are TGTGCCAGCGGTTCTGGAGCATTAGCAAACATTCAGTACTTC. Protein: CASGSGALANIQYF.

This clonotype was seen at least ten times. The V gene is TRBV19, the J gene TRBJ1-3; D gene uncertain. This CDR3 spans 15 amino acids. Germline V gene sequence: CDR1 LNHDA, CDR2 SQIVND (reference sequence). V lost 5 bases, J lost 0 bases, and 11 bases lay in between. The CDR3: CASSATRTSGNTIYF. For the CDR3, the DNA is TGTGCCAGTAGTGCAACACGGACCTCTGGAAACACCATATATTTT.

Regarding this clonotype: A much larger clone is a single base away; this may be a read error. The DNA of the CDR3 is TGTGCCAGCAGACGGACTAGCGGGGACCCCATGGGAGGCAACCATGAGCAGTTCTTC. Translation: CASRRTSGDPMGGNHEQFF. The chain employs TRBV7-9 and TRBJ2-1; 12 bases line up with TRBD2. V lost 6 bases, J lost 8 bases, and 20 bases stayed unmatched. CDR1 SEHNR and CDR2 FQNEAQ come from the germline V gene (reference sequence). The CDR3 loop spans 19 amino acids. The full variable domain, completed using reference TRBV7-9 and TRBJ2-1, is DTGVSQNPRHKITKRGQNVTFRCDPISEHNRLYWYRQTLGQGPEFLTYFQNEAQLEKSRLLSDRFSAERPKGSFSTLEIQRTEQGDSAMYLCASRRTSGDPMGGNHEQFFGPGTRLTVL.

Ten or more counts support this clonotype. J is TRBJ2-3 and V is TRBV7-2; D might be TRBD2 (6 bases). Trimming removed 2 bases from V and 2 bases from J, with 11 bases in between. The CDR3 is 15 residues long. From germline, CDR1 is SGHTA and CDR2 FQGNSA. The CDR3 DNA follows: TGTGCCAGCAGCTTAACTAGCCGTGACACAGATACGCAGTATTTT. This gives the protein CASSLTSRDTDTQYF. Full variable domain (rest looked up from reference TRBV7-2 and TRBJ2-3): GAGVSQSPSNKVTEKGKDVELRCDPISGHTALYWYRQSLGQGLEFLIYFQGNSAPDKSGLPSDRFSAERTGGSVSTLTIQRTQQEDSAVYLCASSLTSRDTDTQYFGPGTRLTVL.

This clonotype was seen only once. The chain has TRBV7-8 and TRBJ2-7; D gene uncertain. CDR1 is SGHVS, CDR2 FQNEAQ, per germline. The CDR3 runs to 14 residues. The CDR3 region is CASSLDSASYEQYV. The CDR3 DNA sequence: TGTGCCAGCAGCTTAGACTCAGCATCCTACGAGCAGTATGTC.

About this clonotype: This may be a read error: a much more frequent sequence differs by one nucleotide. Since the CDR3 does not end with the conserved phenylalanine or tryptophan, this likely comes from a read error. The genes are TRBV28 and TRBJ1-1; D might be TRBD1 (6 bases). CDR1 is MDHEN and CDR2 is SYDVKM in the germline V gene. The CDR3 has 19 residues. Trimming took off 2 bases at V and 0 bases at J, with 22 bases between the two ends. The CDR3 loop reads CASSLDRWGGGAMNTEAFL. The CDR3 DNA follows: TGTGCCAGCAGTTTAGATAGGTGGGGGGGGGGCGCGATGAACACTGAAGCTTTCTTG.

CDR3 residues: CASTPGGQETQFF. The DNA for the CDR3 is TGTGCCAGCACTCCGGGCGGGCAAGAGACCCAGTTCTTC. V gene TRBV9 combines with J gene TRBJ2-5, with D perhaps TRBD2 (5 bases). The assigned J gene may be wrong: the sequence end matches TRBJ2-1 better. CDR3 length equals 13 residues. Germline CDR1 is SGDLS and CDR2 is YYNGEE.

The table lists this clonotype with many counts. The chain joins TRBV7-2 to TRBJ1-4, with a possible D match to TRBD1 (5 bases). Germline values: CDR1 SGHTA, CDR2 FQGNSA. V lost 5 bases, J lost 8 bases, and 12 bases lay in between. The CDR3 extends over 13 amino acids. DNA for the CDR3: TGTGCCAGCAGCCCGGACCGGGGGGAAAAACTGTTTTTT. Protein sequence: CASSPDRGEKLFF.

This clonotype has at least ten counts. The genes are TRBV11-2 and TRBJ2-7; 8 nucleotides match TRBD2. Germline lookup yields CDR1 SGHAT and CDR2 FQNNGV. The CDR3 spans 14 residues. V shed 4 bases, J shed 5 bases, and the junction held 7 bases outside the gene matches. The CDR3 nucleotides read TGTGCCAGCAGCTCGGGACTAGTTACCCACGAGCAGTACTTC. This gives the protein CASSSGLVTHEQYF.

This clonotype turned up a few times. The chain combines TRBV27 with TRBJ1-2, with a tentative D call TRBD1 (6 bases). Germline V gene data show CDR1 as MNHEY and CDR2 as SMNVEV (reference sequence). The V gene lost 6 bases and the J gene lost 1 base, with 9 bases spanning the gap. The CDR3 sequence is 13 residues long. This CDR3 is CASRDSGNYGYTF. The CDR3 DNA is TGTGCCAGCAGGGACAGTGGTAACTATGGCTACACCTTC.

The V gene is TRBV29-1, the J gene TRBJ2-7, with 7 bases lining up with TRBD1. Germline values: CDR1 SQVTM, CDR2 ANQGSEA. This CDR3 has 16 amino acids. The V gene end was trimmed by 4 bases and the J gene end by 6 bases; junction bases not matched to a gene: 18. The CDR3, as DNA: TGCAGCGTTGCACTTCGAGGTCAGGGGGTCGGCTTCGAGCAGTACTTC. The encoded protein is CSVALRGQGVGFEQYF.

This clonotype showed up many times. The chain recombines TRBV15 with TRBJ2-2, with a weak D call TRBD1 (5 bases). This CDR3 has 14 residues. The germline V gene encodes CDR1 LNHNV and CDR2 YYDKDF (reference sequence). The V and J ends lost 6 bases and 4 bases respectively, with 12 bases between them. CDR3 in amino acids: CATSQGPSTGELFF. The CDR3 DNA reads TGTGCCACCAGTCAGGGCCCTTCCACCGGGGAGCTGTTTTTT. The full variable domain, its missing parts supplied by reference TRBV15 and TRBJ2-2, is DAMVIQNPRYQVTQFGKPVTLSCSQTLNHNVMYWYQQKSSQAPKLLFHYYDKDFNNEADTPDNFQSRRPNTSFCFLDIRSPGLGDTAMYLCATSQGPSTGELFFGEGSRLTVL.

The chain joins TRBV28 to TRBJ2-1, with 10 nucleotides matching TRBD1. The CDR3 contains 17 residues. Germline V CDR1 and CDR2: MDHEN, SYDVKM. Trimming cost V 1 base and J 8 bases; bases outside gene matches: 11. CDR3 protein: CASSLFSGTGEYDEQFF. CDR3 coding DNA: TGTGCCAGCAGTTTATTCTCCGGGACAGGGGAATACGATGAGCAGTTCTTC.

This clonotype was detected once. A read error may explain this, as a much larger clone is one base away. This sequence joins TRBV16 and TRBJ1-1; D unresolved. The germline CDR1 and CDR2 sequences are KGHSY and FQNENV. This CDR3 has 13 amino acids. The CDR3 is CVSSRVQNTEAFF. CDR3 coding DNA: TGTGTCAGCAGCCGCGTACAGAACACTGAAGCTTTCTTT.